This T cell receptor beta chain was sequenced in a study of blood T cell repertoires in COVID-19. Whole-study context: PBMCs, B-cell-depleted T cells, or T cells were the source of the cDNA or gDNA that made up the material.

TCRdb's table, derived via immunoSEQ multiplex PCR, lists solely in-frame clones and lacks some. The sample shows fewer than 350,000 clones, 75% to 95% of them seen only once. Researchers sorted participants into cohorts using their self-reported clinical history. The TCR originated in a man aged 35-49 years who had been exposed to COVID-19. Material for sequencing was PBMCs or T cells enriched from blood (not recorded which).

The CDR3 reads CASSLATDFYGYTF. CDR3 coding DNA: TGTGCCAGCAGCTTAGCGACGGACTTCTATGGCTACACCTTC. The genes are TRBV7-9 and TRBJ1-2; D unclear. Trimming removed 0 bases from V and 4 bases from J, with 9 bases in between. Germline CDR1 and CDR2: SEHNR and FQNEAQ (reference sequence). This CDR3 is 14 amino acids long.